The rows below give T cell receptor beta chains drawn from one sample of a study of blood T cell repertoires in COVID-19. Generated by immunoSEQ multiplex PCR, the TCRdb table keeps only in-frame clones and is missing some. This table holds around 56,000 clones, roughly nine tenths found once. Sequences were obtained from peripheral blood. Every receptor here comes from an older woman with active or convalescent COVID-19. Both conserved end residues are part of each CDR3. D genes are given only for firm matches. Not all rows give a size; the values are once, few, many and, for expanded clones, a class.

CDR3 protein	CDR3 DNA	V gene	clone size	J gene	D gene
CASTYTRDGVPEAFF	TGTGCCAGTACCTACACCAGGGATGGGGTGCCTGAAGCTTTCTTT	TRBV19	NA	TRBJ1-1	NA
CASSRGRVEGKNIQYF	TGTGCCAGTAGTAGGGGGAGGGTGGAGGGCAAAAACATTCAGTACTTC	TRBV19	NA	TRBJ2-4	TRBD2
CASSAGGTGYGYTF	TGTGCCAGCAGTGCGGGGGGGACAGGGTATGGCTACACCTTC	TRBV2	NA	TRBJ1-2	TRBD1
CASSPQGQGAGEAFF	TGTGCCAGCAGTCCTCAGGGACAGGGGGCAGGTGAAGCTTTCTTT	TRBV6-5	NA	TRBJ1-1	TRBD1
CASSLGDSDNEQFF	TGTGCCAGCAGCTTAGGAGACTCCGACAATGAGCAGTTCTTC	TRBV7-6	NA	TRBJ2-1	NA
CASSFPGDYNQPQHF	TGTGCCAGTAGTTTCCCCGGGGACTACAATCAGCCCCAGCATTTT	TRBV19	NA	TRBJ1-5	NA
CASSFGGKPGELFF	TGCGCCAGCAGCTTCGGAGGGAAACCCGGGGAGCTGTTTTTT	TRBV5-1	NA	TRBJ2-2	NA
CASSPRQGRTEAFF	TGTGCCAGCAGTCCCAGACAGGGTCGGACTGAAGCTTTCTTT	TRBV6-5	NA	TRBJ1-1	TRBD1
CASSPPGLAGAGEQYF	TGTGCCAGCTCACCCCCGGGACTAGCGGGAGCTGGCGAGCAGTACTTC	TRBV18	NA	TRBJ2-7	TRBD2
CASSYSGGAGYTF	TGTGCCAGCAGTTACTCGGGCGGGGCTGGCTACACCTTC	TRBV6-5	NA	TRBJ1-2	NA
CASSLSGSDTQYF	TGTGCCAGCAGCTTATCCGGGTCAGATACGCAGTATTTT	TRBV7-9	NA	TRBJ2-3	NA
CASSPSGATGSTQYF	TGTGCCAGCAGTCCAAGCGGGGCCACCGGGAGCACGCAGTATTTT	TRBV6-5	NA	TRBJ2-3	TRBD2
CASSLGTAYEQYF	TGTGCCAGCAGCTTAGGGACAGCCTACGAGCAGTACTTC	TRBV11-2	NA	TRBJ2-7	NA
CASVLDRRNTIYF	TGTGCCAGCGTGCTGGACAGAAGAAACACCATATATTTT	TRBV28	NA	TRBJ1-3	NA
CAWRPMTEIPSHSGNTIYF	TGTGCCTGGAGACCGATGACAGAAATTCCTTCTCACTCTGGAAACACCATATATTTT	TRBV30	NA	TRBJ1-3	NA
CASSLTGVLNEKLFF	TGTGCCAGCAGCCTGACAGGGGTGCTTAATGAAAAACTGTTTTTT	TRBV2	NA	TRBJ1-4	TRBD1
CASSLGIRVNEKLFF	TGTGCCAGCAGCTTAGGAATCCGGGTTAATGAAAAACTGTTTTTT	TRBV7-9	NA	TRBJ1-4	NA
CASRNRPSAVSSYEQYF	TGTGCCAGCAGGAATAGACCTAGCGCCGTGAGCTCCTACGAGCAGTACTTC	TRBV28	NA	TRBJ2-7	NA
CASSFNNNEQFF	TGTGCCAGCAGCTTTAATAACAATGAGCAGTTCTTC	TRBV7-2	NA	TRBJ2-1	NA
CASIGTSGGYNEQFF	TGTGCCAGCATTGGGACTAGCGGGGGCTACAATGAGCAGTTCTTC	TRBV7-9	once	TRBJ2-1	TRBD2
CASSTPSGASTDTQYF	TGTGCCAGCAGCACCCCTAGCGGAGCTAGCACAGATACGCAGTATTTT	TRBV28	NA	TRBJ2-3	TRBD2
CASSLEGGSEQYF	TGCGCCAGCAGCTTGGAAGGAGGGTCCGAGCAGTACTTC	TRBV5-1	NA	TRBJ2-7	NA
CASSQTISGGAVADTQYF	TGTGCCAGCAGCCAAACGATTAGCGGGGGGGCGGTCGCAGATACGCAGTATTTT	TRBV4-2	NA	TRBJ2-3	TRBD2
CASSYDRVSYEQYF	TGTGCCAGCAGTTACGACAGGGTCTCCTACGAGCAGTACTTC	TRBV6-2/TRBV6-3	NA	TRBJ2-7	TRBD1
CASSLGDKSSPLHF	TGTGCCAGCAGCTTGGGGGACAAAAGTTCACCCCTCCACTTT	TRBV5-5	NA	TRBJ1-6	NA
CASSIFSSTDTQYF	TGTGCCAGTAGTATCTTTTCTAGCACAGATACGCAGTATTTT	TRBV19	NA	TRBJ2-3	NA
CASSQDRGLINEQFF	TGTGCCAGCAGCCAGGACAGGGGGCTTATCAATGAGCAGTTCTTC	TRBV5-4	NA	TRBJ2-1	TRBD1
CASSLGTGGYEQYF	TGCGCCAGCAGCTTGGGGACAGGCGGTTACGAGCAGTACTTC	TRBV5-1	once	TRBJ2-7	TRBD1
CATSRDEVAGELFF	TGTGCCACCAGCAGAGATGAGGTTGCCGGGGAGCTGTTTTTT	TRBV15	NA	TRBJ2-2	NA
CASSRSSFGNTIYF	TGTGCCAGTAGTCGTAGCAGCTTCGGAAACACCATATATTTT	TRBV19	NA	TRBJ1-3	NA
CASSLSEATYEQYF	TGTGCCAGCAGCTTATCGGAGGCGACCTACGAGCAGTACTTC	TRBV11-2	NA	TRBJ2-7	NA
CASRKPQGYGYTF	TGTGCCAGCCGAAAGCCTCAGGGGTATGGCTACACCTTC	TRBV28	NA	TRBJ1-2	NA
CASGTARLAGEVDTQYF	TGTGCTAGTGGTACCGCCCGGCTAGCGGGAGAGGTAGATACGCAGTATTTT	TRBV12-5	NA	TRBJ2-3	TRBD2
CASSLGVPSGSPRKADTQYF	TGCGCCAGCAGCTTGGGTGTACCTAGCGGGAGCCCGAGGAAGGCAGATACGCAGTATTTT	TRBV5-1	NA	TRBJ2-3	TRBD2
CATSRDSGGNQPQHF	TGTGCCACCAGCAGAGATTCGGGGGGGAATCAGCCCCAGCATTTT	TRBV15	NA	TRBJ1-5	NA
CASSEGVRGAPRDYEQYF	TGCGCCAGCAGTGAGGGGGTGCGGGGAGCCCCTCGCGACTACGAGCAGTACTTC	TRBV10-1	NA	TRBJ2-7	NA
CASSQGRESYEQYF	TGTGCCAGCTCGCAGGGGCGGGAGTCCTACGAGCAGTACTTC	TRBV18	NA	TRBJ2-7	NA
CASSVQGIIGNTIYF	TGTGCCAGCAGTGTCCAGGGGATAATTGGAAACACCATATATTTT	TRBV5-4	NA	TRBJ1-3	NA
CASSVAGGISYNEQFF	TGCGCCAGCAGTGTAGCGGGGGGTATCTCCTACAATGAGCAGTTCTTC	TRBV10-2	NA	TRBJ2-1	TRBD2
CASARTVNQPQHF	TGTGCCAGCGCCCGGACAGTCAATCAGCCCCAGCATTTT	TRBV18	NA	TRBJ1-5	NA
CASSLVRGGATDTQYF	TGTGCCAGCAGCTTGGTGCGCGGGGGGGCCACAGATACGCAGTATTTT	TRBV5-6	NA	TRBJ2-3	TRBD2
CASSETGTPLSSYEQYF	TGTGCCAGCTCAGAGACAGGGACCCCTTTAAGCTCCTACGAGCAGTACTTC	TRBV11-2	NA	TRBJ2-7	TRBD1
CASSLSRSPGSPLHF	TGTGCCAGCAGCCTCAGCAGGTCCCCGGGGTCACCCCTCCACTTT	TRBV28	NA	TRBJ1-6	NA
CASSSGQGAEGYTF	TGTGCCAGCTCATCAGGACAGGGGGCCGAGGGCTACACCTTC	TRBV18	NA	TRBJ1-2	TRBD1
CASSPYNEQFF	TGTGCCAGCAGTCCTTACAATGAGCAGTTCTTC	TRBV2	few	TRBJ2-1	NA
CASIPQRGEKLFF	TGTGCCAGTATCCCCCAGCGGGGGGAAAAACTGTTTTTT	TRBV19	NA	TRBJ1-4	NA
CASSLRGSSASYNEQFF	TGTGCCAGCAGTTTACGCGGGAGTTCCGCCTCCTACAATGAGCAGTTCTTC	TRBV27	NA	TRBJ2-1	TRBD2
CASSFGQGGADTQYF	TGCGCCAGCAGCTTCGGACAGGGTGGGGCAGATACGCAGTATTTT	TRBV5-1	NA	TRBJ2-3	TRBD1
CASSLGLEETQYF	TGTGCCAGCAGCTTAGGGCTTGAGGAGACCCAGTACTTC	TRBV7-3	NA	TRBJ2-5	NA
CASDVGETQYF	TGTGCCAGCGATGTTGGCGAGACCCAGTACTTC	TRBV3-1/TRBV3-2	NA	TRBJ2-5	NA
CASSSPDSVNEKLFF	TGCGCCAGCAGCTCCCCGGACAGCGTTAATGAAAAACTGTTTTTT	TRBV5-1	NA	TRBJ1-4	NA
CASSIAGGYNEQFF	TGTGCCAGCAGTATCGCGGGGGGTTACAATGAGCAGTTCTTC	TRBV28	NA	TRBJ2-1	TRBD2
CASTPGSGANVLTF	TGTGCCAGCACCCCAGGGTCTGGGGCCAACGTCCTGACTTTC	TRBV11-2	NA	TRBJ2-6	NA
CASSYPGTSRAYEQYF	TGTGCCAGCAGTTACCCCGGGACTAGCAGAGCCTACGAGCAGTACTTC	TRBV6-5	NA	TRBJ2-7	TRBD2
CASGPSVAGSYEQYF	TGTGCCAGCGGACCCTCAGTAGCGGGGTCCTACGAGCAGTACTTC	TRBV11-3	NA	TRBJ2-7	TRBD2
CASSYFGTSNYGYTF	TGTGCCAGCAGTTACTTCGGGACTTCTAACTATGGCTACACCTTC	TRBV6-2/TRBV6-3	NA	TRBJ1-2	NA
CASTEGTGSSEQFF	TGCGCCAGCACCGAAGGGACAGGGTCATCCGAGCAGTTCTTC	TRBV5-1	once	TRBJ2-1	TRBD1
CASSVRTVPTNEQFF	TGCGCCAGCAGCGTGCGAACGGTCCCCACCAATGAGCAGTTCTTC	TRBV5-1	NA	TRBJ2-1	NA
CASGHDTNTEAFF	TGTGCTAGTGGCCATGACACGAACACTGAAGCTTTCTTT	TRBV12-5	NA	TRBJ1-1	NA